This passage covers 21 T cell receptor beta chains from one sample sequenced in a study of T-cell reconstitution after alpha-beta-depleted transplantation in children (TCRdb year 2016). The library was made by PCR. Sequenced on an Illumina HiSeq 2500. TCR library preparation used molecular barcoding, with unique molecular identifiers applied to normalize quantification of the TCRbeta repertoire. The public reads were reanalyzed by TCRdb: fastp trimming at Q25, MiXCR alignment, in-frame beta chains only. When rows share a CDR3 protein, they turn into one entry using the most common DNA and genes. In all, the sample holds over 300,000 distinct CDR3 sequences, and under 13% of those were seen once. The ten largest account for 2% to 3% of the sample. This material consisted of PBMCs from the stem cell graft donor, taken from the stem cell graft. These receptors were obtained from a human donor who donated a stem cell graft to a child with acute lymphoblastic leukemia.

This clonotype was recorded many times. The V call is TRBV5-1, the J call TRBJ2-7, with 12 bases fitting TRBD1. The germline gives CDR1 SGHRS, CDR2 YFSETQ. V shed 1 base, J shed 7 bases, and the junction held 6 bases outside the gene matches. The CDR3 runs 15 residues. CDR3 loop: CASSLWGQGANEQYF. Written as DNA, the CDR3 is TGCGCCAGCAGCTTGTGGGGACAGGGGGCGAATGAGCAGTACTTC.

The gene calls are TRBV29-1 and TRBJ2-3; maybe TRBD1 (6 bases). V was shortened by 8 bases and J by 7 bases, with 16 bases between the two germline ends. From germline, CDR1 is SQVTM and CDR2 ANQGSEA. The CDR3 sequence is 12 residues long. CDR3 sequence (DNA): TGCAGCCCCACAGGGCTCGGGAATACGCAGTATTTT. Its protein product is CSPTGLGNTQYF.

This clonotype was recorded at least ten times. CDR3 DNA: TGTGCCAGCAGCCTTGGGGGGCGGGAGGAGAAAGATACGCAGTATTTT. Encoded protein: CASSLGGREEKDTQYF. This chain connects TRBV12-3 or TRBV12-4 to TRBJ2-3; 8 nucleotides line up with TRBD2. This CDR3 contains 16 residues. J lost 5 bases, V lost 6 bases, and 13 bases had no gene match.

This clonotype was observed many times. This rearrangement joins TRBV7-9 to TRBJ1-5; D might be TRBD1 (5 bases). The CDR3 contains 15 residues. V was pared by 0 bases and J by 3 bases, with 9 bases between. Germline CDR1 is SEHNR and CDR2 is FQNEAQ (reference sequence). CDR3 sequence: CASSLAAGTNQPQHF. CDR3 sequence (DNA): TGTGCCAGCAGCTTAGCGGCAGGGACCAATCAGCCCCAGCATTTT.

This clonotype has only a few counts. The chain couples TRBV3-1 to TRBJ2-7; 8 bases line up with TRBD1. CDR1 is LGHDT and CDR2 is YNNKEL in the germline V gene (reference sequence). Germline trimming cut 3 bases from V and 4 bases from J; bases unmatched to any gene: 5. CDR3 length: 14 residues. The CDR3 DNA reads TGTGCCAGCAGCCAGGCGACAGGGGCTTACGAGCAGTACTTC. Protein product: CASSQATGAYEQYF.

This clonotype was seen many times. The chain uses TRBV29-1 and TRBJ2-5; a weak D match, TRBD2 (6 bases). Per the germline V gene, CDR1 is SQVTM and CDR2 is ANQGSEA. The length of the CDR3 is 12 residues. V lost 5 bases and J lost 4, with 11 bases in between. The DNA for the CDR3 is TGCAGCGTTTTGACGGGAGCAGAGACCCAGTACTTC. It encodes CSVLTGAETQYF.

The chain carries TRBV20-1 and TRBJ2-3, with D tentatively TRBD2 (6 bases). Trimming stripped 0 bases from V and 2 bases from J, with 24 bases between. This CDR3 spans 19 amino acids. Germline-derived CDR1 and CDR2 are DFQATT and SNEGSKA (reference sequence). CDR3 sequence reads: CSARDDSRVGRDDTDTQYF. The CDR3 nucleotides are TGCAGTGCTAGAGACGACTCCAGGGTAGGGCGGGATGACACAGATACGCAGTATTTT.

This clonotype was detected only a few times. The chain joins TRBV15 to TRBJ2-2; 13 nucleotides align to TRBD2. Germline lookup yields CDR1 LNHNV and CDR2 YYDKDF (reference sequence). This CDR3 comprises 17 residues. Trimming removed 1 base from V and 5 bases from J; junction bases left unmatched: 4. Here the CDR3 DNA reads TGTGCCACCAGCAGAGGACTAGCGGGAGGCAAAACCGGGGAGCTGTTTTTT. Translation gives CATSRGLAGGKTGELFF.

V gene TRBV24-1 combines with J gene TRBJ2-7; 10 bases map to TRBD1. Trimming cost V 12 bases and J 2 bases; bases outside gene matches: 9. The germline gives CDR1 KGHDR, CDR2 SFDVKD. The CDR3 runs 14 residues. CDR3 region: CAPNGDRGPYEQYF. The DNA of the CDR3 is TGTGCCCCAAACGGGGACAGGGGACCCTACGAGCAGTACTTC.

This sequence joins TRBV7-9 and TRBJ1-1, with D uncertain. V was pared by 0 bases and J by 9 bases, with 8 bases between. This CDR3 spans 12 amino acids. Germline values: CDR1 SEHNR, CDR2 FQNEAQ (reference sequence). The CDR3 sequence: CASSLASSQAFF. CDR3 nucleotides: TGTGCCAGCAGCTTAGCTAGTAGCCAAGCTTTCTTT.

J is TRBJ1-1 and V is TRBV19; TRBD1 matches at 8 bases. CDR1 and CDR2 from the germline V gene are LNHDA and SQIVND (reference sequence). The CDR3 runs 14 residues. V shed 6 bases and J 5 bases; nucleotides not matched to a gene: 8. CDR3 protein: CASRKQGVVTEAFF. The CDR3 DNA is TGTGCCAGTAGGAAACAGGGGGTGGTGACTGAAGCTTTCTTT.

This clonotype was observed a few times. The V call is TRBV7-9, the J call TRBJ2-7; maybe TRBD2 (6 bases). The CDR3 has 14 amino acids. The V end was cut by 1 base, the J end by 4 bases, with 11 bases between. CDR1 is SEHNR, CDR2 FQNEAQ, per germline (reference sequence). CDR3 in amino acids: CASSLVGLAYEQYF. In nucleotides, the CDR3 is TGTGCCAGCAGCTTAGTTGGGCTAGCGTACGAGCAGTACTTC.

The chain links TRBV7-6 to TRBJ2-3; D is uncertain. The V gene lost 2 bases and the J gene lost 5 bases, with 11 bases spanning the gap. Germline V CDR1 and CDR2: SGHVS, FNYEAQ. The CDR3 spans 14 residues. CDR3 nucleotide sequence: TGTGCCAGCAGCTTACAAATGGTGGGAGATACGCAGTATTTT. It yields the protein CASSLQMVGDTQYF.

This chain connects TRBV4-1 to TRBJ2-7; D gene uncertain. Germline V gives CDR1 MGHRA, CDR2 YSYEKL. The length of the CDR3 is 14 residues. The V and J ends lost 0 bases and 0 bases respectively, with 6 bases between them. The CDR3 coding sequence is TGCGCCAGCAGCCAAGAACTGTTCTCCTACGAGCAGTACTTC. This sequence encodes CASSQELFSYEQYF.

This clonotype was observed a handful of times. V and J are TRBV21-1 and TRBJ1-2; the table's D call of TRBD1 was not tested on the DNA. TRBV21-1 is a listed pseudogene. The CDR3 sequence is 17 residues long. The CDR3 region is CASSKVFRTGSHYGYTF. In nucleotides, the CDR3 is TGTGCCAGCAGCAAAGTGTTTAGGACGGGGTCTCACTATGGCTACACCTTC.

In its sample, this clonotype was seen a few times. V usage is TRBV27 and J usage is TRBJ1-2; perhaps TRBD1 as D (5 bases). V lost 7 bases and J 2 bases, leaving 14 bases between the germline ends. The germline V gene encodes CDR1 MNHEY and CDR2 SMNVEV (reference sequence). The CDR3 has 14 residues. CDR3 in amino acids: CASKPGGTNYGYTF. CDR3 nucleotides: TGTGCCAGCAAACCGGGGGGGACCAACTATGGCTACACCTTC.

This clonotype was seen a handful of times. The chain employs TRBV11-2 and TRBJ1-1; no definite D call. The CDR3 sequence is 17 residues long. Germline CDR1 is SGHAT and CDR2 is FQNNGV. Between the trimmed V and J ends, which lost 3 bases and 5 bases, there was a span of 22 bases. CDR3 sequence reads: CASSLDPSNMPVTEAFF. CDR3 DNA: TGTGCCAGCAGCTTGGATCCCTCCAACATGCCCGTAACTGAAGCTTTCTTT.

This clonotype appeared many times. For the CDR3, the DNA is TGTGCCAGCAGCAGGGCCAGAGGGACGAACCGGGATACGCAGTATTTT. Its protein product is CASSRARGTNRDTQYF. This chain uses TRBV2 with TRBJ2-3, with D perhaps being TRBD1 or TRBD2 (5 bases each). Germline assignment: CDR1 SNHLY and CDR2 FYNNEI. The CDR3 is 16 amino acids. V lost 6 bases to trimming and J lost 6 bases, with 22 bases between them.

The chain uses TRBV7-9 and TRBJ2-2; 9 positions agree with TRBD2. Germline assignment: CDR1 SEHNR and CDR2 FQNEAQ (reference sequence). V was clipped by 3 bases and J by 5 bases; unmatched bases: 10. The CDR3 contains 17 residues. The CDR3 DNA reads TGTGCCAGCAGCTTTCTAATAGCGGGAGAGGTAACCGGGGAGCTGTTTTTT. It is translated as CASSFLIAGEVTGELFF.

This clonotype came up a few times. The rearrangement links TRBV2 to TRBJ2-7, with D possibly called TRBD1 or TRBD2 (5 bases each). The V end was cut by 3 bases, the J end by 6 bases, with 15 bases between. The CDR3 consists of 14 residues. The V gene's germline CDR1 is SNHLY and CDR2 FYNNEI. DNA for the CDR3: TGTGCCAGCAGTGAGTCGGGGCATCCCGCCGAGCAGTACTTC. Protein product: CASSESGHPAEQYF.

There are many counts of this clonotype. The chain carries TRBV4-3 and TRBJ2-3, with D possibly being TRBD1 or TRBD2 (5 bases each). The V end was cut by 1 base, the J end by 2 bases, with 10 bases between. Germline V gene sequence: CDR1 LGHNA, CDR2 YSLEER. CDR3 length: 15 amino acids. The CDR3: CASSQVWGSTDTQYF. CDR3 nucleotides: TGCGCCAGCAGCCAAGTTTGGGGGTCCACAGATACGCAGTATTTT.